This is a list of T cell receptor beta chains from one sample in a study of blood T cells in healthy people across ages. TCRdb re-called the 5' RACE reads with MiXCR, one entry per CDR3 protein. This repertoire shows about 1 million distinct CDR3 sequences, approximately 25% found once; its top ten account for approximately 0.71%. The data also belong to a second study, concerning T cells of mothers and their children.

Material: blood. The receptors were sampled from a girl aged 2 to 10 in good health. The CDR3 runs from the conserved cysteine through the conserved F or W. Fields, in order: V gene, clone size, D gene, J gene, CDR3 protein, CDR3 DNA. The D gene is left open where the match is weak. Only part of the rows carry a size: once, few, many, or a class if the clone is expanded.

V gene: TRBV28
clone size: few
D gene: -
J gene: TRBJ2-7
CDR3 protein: CASSLPGENYEQYF
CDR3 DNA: TGTGCCAGCAGTTTGCCAGGGGAGAACTACGAGCAGTACTTC

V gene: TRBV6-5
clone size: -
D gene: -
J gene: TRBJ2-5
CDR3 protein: CASSYSKQGGTKKTQETQYF
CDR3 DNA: TGTGCCAGCAGTTACTCGAAGCAGGGGGGCACGAAAAAAACCCAAGAGACCCAGTACTTC

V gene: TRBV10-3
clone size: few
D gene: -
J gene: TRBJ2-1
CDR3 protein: CAISESGTGRLYNEQFF
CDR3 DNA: TGTGCCATCAGTGAGTCGGGGACCGGCAGGCTCTACAATGAGCAGTTCTTC

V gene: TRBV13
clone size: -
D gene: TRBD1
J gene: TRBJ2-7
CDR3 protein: CASRRQGVGEQYF
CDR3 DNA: TGTGCCAGCAGACGACAGGGCGTGGGGGAGCAGTACTTC

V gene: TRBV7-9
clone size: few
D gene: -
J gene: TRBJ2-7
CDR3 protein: CASSEGSQAHEQYF
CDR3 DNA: TGTGCCAGCAGTGAGGGATCCCAGGCTCACGAGCAGTACTTC

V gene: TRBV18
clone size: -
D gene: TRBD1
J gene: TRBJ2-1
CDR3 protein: CASSPIRQGDEQFF
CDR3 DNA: TGTGCCAGCTCACCAATCCGACAGGGGGATGAGCAGTTCTTC

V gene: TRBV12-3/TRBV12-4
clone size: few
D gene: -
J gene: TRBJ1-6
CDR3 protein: CASSGTREANSPLHF
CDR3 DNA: TGTGCCAGCAGTGGTACAAGGGAAGCTAATTCACCCCTCCACTTT

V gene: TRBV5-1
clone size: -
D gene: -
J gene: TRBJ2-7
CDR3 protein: CARRGGNEQYF
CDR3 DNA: TGCGCCAGGCGAGGTGGAAACGAGCAGTACTTC

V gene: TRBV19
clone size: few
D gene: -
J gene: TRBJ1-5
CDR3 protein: CASGPRAPNQPQHF
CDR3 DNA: TGTGCCAGTGGACCTAGGGCACCCAATCAGCCCCAGCATTTT

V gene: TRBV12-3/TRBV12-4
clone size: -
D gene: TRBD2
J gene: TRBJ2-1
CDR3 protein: CASSFPTNGGTTSYNEQFF
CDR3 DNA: TGTGCCAGCAGTTTCCCCACAAACGGCGGGACTACCAGCTACAATGAGCAGTTCTTC

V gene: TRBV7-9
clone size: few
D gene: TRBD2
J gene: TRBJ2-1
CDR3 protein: CATRSGLAGDEQFF
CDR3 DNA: TGTGCCACCAGGTCGGGACTAGCTGGCGATGAGCAGTTCTTC

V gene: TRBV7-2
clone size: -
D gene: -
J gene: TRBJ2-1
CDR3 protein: CASGLYGTAGNEQFF
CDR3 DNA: TGTGCCAGCGGCCTCTACGGGACAGCGGGCAATGAGCAGTTCTTC

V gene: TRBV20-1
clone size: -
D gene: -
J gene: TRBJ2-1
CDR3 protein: CSAGVPGDNEQFF
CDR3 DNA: TGCAGTGCAGGGGTCCCAGGGGACAATGAGCAGTTCTTC

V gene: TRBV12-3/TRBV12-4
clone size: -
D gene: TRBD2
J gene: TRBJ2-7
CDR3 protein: CASSPSGLGEQYF
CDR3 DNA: TGTGCCAGCAGCCCTAGCGGCCTGGGGGAGCAGTACTTC

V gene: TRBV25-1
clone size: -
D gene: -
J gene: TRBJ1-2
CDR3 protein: CASRLGGDSGYTF
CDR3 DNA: TGTGCCAGCAGATTAGGGGGGGATTCGGGCTACACCTTC

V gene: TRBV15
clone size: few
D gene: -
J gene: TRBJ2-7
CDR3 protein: CATSRDASGRGYEQYF
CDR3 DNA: TGTGCCACCAGCAGAGACGCATCGGGACGGGGCTACGAGCAGTACTTC

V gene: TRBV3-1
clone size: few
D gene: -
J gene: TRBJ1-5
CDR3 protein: CASSLRWGNQPQHF
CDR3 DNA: TGTGCCAGCAGCCTAAGATGGGGCAATCAGCCCCAGCATTTT

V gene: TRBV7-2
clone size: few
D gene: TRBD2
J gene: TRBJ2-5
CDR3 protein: CASSRSGRFEETQYF
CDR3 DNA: TGTGCCAGCAGCCGGAGCGGGAGATTTGAAGAGACCCAGTACTTC

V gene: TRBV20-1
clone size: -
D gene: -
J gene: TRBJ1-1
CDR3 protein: CSASPRGYGTEAFF
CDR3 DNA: TGCAGTGCTAGCCCCAGGGGATATGGCACTGAAGCTTTCTTT

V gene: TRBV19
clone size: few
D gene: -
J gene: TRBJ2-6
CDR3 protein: CASSGGVSGANVLTF
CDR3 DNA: TGTGCCAGTAGTGGCGGAGTCTCTGGGGCCAACGTCCTGACTTTC

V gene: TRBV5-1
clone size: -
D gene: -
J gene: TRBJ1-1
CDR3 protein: CASSHGWVGGTEAFF
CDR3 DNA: TGCGCCAGCAGCCATGGTTGGGTCGGAGGCACTGAAGCTTTCTTT

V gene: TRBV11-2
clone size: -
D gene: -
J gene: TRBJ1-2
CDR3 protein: CASSLVRGYTF
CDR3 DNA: TGTGCCAGCAGCTTAGTCCGGGGCTACACCTTC

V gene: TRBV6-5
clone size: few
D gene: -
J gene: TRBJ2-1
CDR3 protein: CASSYIGSLGYNEQFF
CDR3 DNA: TGTGCCAGCAGCTACATTGGCAGCTTGGGCTACAATGAGCAGTTCTTC

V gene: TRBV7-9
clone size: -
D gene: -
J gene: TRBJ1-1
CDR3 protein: CASVGAGAIEAFF
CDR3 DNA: TGTGCCAGCGTGGGGGCAGGGGCGATAGAAGCTTTCTTT

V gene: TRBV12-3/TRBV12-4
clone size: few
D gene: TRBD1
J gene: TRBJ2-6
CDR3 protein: CASSLAGQVIPSSGANVLTF
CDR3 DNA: TGTGCCAGCAGTTTGGCGGGACAGGTGATACCAAGCTCTGGGGCCAACGTCCTGACTTTC

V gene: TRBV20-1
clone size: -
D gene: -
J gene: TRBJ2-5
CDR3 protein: CSAISPGADQETQYF
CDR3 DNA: TGCAGTGCTATCTCCCCAGGGGCAGACCAAGAGACCCAGTACTTC

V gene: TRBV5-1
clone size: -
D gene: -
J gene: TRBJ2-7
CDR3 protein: CASSLASGGEEEQYF
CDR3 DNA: TGCGCCAGCAGCTTGGCCTCGGGGGGCGAGGAGGAGCAGTACTTC

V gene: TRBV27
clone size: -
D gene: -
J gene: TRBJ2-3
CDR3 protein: CASILSGTVEPGGTDTQYF
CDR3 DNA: TGTGCCAGCATTCTCTCGGGGACAGTAGAGCCGGGGGGCACAGATACGCAGTATTTT

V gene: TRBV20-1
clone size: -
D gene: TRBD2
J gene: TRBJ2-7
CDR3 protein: CSAMGGLAAYEQYF
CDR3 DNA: TGCAGTGCTATGGGCGGACTAGCGGCCTACGAGCAGTACTTC

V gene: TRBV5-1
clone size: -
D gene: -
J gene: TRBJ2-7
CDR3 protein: CASSTPTSGSYEQYF
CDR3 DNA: TGCGCCAGCAGCACTCCGACGTCTGGGTCCTACGAGCAGTACTTC

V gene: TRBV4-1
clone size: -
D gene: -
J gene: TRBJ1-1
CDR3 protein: CASSQLDHPEAFF
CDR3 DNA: TGCGCCAGCAGCCAACTGGACCACCCTGAAGCTTTCTTT

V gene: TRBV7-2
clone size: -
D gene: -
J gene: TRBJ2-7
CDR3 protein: CASSLGTGLQSYERYF
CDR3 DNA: TGTGCCAGCAGCTTGGGAACGGGACTTCAATCCTACGAGCGGTACTTC

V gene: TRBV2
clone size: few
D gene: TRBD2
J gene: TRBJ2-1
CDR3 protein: CASSQLAGGPNEQFF
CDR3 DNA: TGCGCCAGCAGTCAACTAGCGGGAGGGCCCAATGAGCAGTTCTTC

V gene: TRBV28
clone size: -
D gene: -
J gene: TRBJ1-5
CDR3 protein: CAIRGGAEQPQHF
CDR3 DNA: TGTGCCATCCGCGGGGGGGCAGAGCAGCCCCAGCATTTT

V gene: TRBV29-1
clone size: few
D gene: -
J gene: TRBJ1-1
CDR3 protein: CSVEDLRSGEAFF
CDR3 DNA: TGCAGCGTTGAAGATCTTAGGTCAGGTGAAGCTTTCTTT

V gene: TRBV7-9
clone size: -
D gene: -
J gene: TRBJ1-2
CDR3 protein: CASSTQGYTF
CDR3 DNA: TGTGCCAGCAGCACCCAGGGCTACACCTTC

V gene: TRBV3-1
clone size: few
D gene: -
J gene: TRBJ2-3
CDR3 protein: CASSQDGGTDTQYF
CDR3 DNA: TGTGCCAGCAGCCAAGACGGGGGCACAGATACGCAGTATTTT

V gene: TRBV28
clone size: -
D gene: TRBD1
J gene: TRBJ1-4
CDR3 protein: CASSLTQGGYEKLFF
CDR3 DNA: TGTGCCAGCAGTTTAACACAGGGGGGTTATGAAAAACTGTTTTTT

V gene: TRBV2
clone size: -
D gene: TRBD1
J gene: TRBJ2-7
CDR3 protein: CASRRTGVSYEQYF
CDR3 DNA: TGTGCCAGCAGGCGGACAGGAGTCTCCTACGAGCAGTACTTC

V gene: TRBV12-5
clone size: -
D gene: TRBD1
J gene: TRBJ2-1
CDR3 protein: CASGLILGTGAAYNEQFF
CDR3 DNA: TGTGCTAGTGGTCTGATATTGGGGACAGGGGCCGCCTACAATGAGCAGTTCTTC

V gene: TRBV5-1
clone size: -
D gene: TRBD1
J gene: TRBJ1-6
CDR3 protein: CASRINRGGSPLHF
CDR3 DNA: TGCGCCAGCAGGATCAACAGGGGTGGCTCACCCCTCCACTTT

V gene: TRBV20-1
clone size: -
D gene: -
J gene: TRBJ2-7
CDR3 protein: CSATGARGTYEQYF
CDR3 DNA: TGCAGTGCCACCGGCGCGAGGGGGACCTACGAGCAGTACTTC

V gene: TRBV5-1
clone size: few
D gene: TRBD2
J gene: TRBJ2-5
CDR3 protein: CASSLVFSASGEQETQYF
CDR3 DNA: TGCGCCAGCAGCTTGGTCTTCTCTGCTAGCGGGGAACAAGAGACCCAGTACTTC

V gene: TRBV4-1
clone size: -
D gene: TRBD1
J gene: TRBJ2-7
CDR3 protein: CASSQLQQGRYEQYF
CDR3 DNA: TGCGCCAGCAGCCAACTCCAACAGGGGCGCTACGAGCAGTACTTC

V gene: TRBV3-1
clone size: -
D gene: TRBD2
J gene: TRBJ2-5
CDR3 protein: CASSQVSTSGEETQYF
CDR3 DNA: TGTGCCAGCAGCCAAGTCTCGACTAGCGGGGAGGAGACCCAGTACTTC

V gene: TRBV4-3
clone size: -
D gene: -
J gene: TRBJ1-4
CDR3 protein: CASSQDTNEKLFF
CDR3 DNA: TGCGCCAGCAGCCAAGATACTAATGAAAAACTGTTTTTT

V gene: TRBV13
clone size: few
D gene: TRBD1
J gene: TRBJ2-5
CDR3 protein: CASSPGRLTGQETQYF
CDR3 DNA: TGTGCCAGCAGTCCTGGCCGCTTGACAGGGCAAGAGACCCAGTACTTC